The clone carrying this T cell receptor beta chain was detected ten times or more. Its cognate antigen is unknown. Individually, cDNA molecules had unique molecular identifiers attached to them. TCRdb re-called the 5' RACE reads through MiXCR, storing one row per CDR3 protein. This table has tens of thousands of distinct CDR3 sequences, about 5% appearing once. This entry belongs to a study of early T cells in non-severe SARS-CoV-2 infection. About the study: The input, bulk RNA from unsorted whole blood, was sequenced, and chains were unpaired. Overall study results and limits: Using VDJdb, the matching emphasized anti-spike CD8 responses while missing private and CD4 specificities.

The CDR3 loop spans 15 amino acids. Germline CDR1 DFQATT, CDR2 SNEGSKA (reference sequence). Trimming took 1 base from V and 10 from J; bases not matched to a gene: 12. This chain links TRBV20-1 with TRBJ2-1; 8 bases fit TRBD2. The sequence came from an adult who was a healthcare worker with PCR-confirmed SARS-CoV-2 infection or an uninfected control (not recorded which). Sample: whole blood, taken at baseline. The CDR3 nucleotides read TGCAGTGCTAGAGTCGGCGGGAGGCGTACAATAGAGCAGTTCTTC. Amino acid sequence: CSARVGGRRTIEQFF.